The 19 T cell receptor beta chains presented below share a single source sample, sequenced in a study of CD8 T cells in ankylosing spondylitis. Study results and limitations: A TCR beta motif of fewer than 10 highly homologous variants seemed to mark ankylosing spondylitis blood.

TCRdb ran MiXCR on the 5' RACE reads and lists one entry per CDR3 protein. Of about 90,000 distinct CDR3 sequences listed, about 9% were seen once; the top ten hold approximately 30%. Their antigens are not known. The sample consisted of blood, either unsorted or a sorted T cell fraction (not recorded which). The receptor set was obtained from a male donor with ankylosing spondylitis.

This clonotype appeared a few times. The chain carries TRBV11-2 and TRBJ2-7; D is ambiguous. V was clipped by 5 bases and J by 2 bases, with 7 bases between them. This CDR3 spans 12 amino acids. Germline V CDR1 and CDR2: SGHAT, FQNNGV. DNA for the CDR3: TGTGCCAGCAGCCCCGGTACCTACGAGCAGTACGTC. Translated, it gives CASSPGTYEQYV.

In this sample, this clonotype turned up many times. The chain couples TRBV27 to TRBJ2-7; 8 bases are shared with TRBD2. The ends lost 4 bases at V and 2 bases at J; junction bases unmatched: 1. The CDR3 is made up of 13 amino acids. In germline, CDR1 is MNHEY, CDR2 SMNVEV (reference sequence). The CDR3 protein is CASSSGLAYEQYF. In DNA, the CDR3 is TGTGCCAGCAGTTCGGGACTAGCCTACGAGCAGTACTTC.

This chain connects TRBV12-3 or TRBV12-4 to TRBJ2-5, with a tentative D call TRBD2 (7 bases). The ends were cut back, 3 bases at V and 5 bases at J, with 13 bases in the middle. The CDR3 is 14 amino acids. The CDR3 bases are TGTGCCAGCAGTTTTGGGGGGGGCCCCGAGACCCAGTACTTC. Protein sequence: CASSFGGGPETQYF.

The chain recombines TRBV11-3 with TRBJ2-3; weak D call: TRBD1 (7 bases). With 3 bases removed from V and 7 bases from J, the gap between germline ends came to 23 bases. The germline CDR1 and CDR2 sequences are SGHNT and YENEEA. This CDR3 has 17 amino acids. This CDR3 reads CASSFLRQGGRGNTQYF. In DNA form, the CDR3 reads TGTGCCAGCAGCTTCCTGCGGCAGGGGGGACGAGGCAATACGCAGTATTTT.

This clonotype has only a few counts. The V and J genes are TRBV27 and TRBJ2-1; 10 nucleotides agree with TRBD2. Germline V gene sequence: CDR1 MNHEY, CDR2 SMNVEV (reference sequence). The CDR3 totals 15 residues. V dropped 7 bases and J dropped 6; count of bases not matched to a gene: 9. The CDR3 protein is CASTQIAGGVNEQFF. CDR3 DNA sequence: TGTGCCAGCACGCAAATAGCGGGAGGAGTCAATGAGCAGTTCTTC.

This chain joins TRBV27 and TRBJ1-5; 10 bases map to TRBD1. V shed 4 bases and J 5 bases; nucleotides not matched to a gene: 2. This CDR3 has 14 residues. Germline V gene sequence: CDR1 MNHEY, CDR2 SMNVEV (reference sequence). The CDR3 region has the DNA TGTGCCAGCAGTTCGACAGGGGGCTATCAGCCCCAGCATTTT. This sequence encodes CASSSTGGYQPQHF.

This clonotype has only a few counts. The rearrangement uses TRBV7-2 and TRBJ2-7; no definite D call. Deletions cut 0 bases from V and 3 bases from J, with 9 bases between. Per germline, CDR1 SGHTA and CDR2 FQGNSA. The CDR3 length is 14 residues. CDR3 protein: CASSLASADYEQYV. CDR3 nucleotide sequence: TGTGCCAGCAGCTTAGCGTCGGCAGACTACGAGCAGTACGTC.

V and J are TRBV13 and TRBJ2-5; 7 bases are shared with TRBD1. V lost 5 bases and J lost 5; bases outside the gene matches: 11. Germline V CDR1 and CDR2: PRHDT, FYEKMQ (reference sequence). The CDR3 sequence is 15 residues long. The CDR3 DNA is TGTGCCAGCAGCCAGCGGAACAGGGGCCAGGAGACCCAGTACTTC. Translation: CASSQRNRGQETQYF.

This clonotype was detected a few times. J is TRBJ1-1 and V is TRBV24-1; weak D call: TRBD1 (5 bases). V dropped 5 bases and J dropped 0 bases, with 9 bases sitting between them. This CDR3 comprises 14 residues. Germline lookup yields CDR1 KGHDR and CDR2 SFDVKD. In nucleotides, the CDR3 is TGTGCCACCAGTGCTGGGGGGGTGAACACTGAAGCTTTCTTT. This gives the protein CATSAGGVNTEAFF.

This clonotype was seen ten or more times. The rearrangement uses TRBV7-8 and TRBJ2-5; 7 bases agree with TRBD1. With V trimmed by 5 bases and J by 2 bases, 8 bases remained unmatched. CDR1 and CDR2 (germline): SGHVS, FQNEAQ. The CDR3 has 15 residues. CDR3 sequence: CASSLTQGDQETQYF. In DNA form, the CDR3 reads TGTGCCAGCAGCCTCACTCAGGGGGATCAAGAGACCCAGTACTTC.

The table lists this clonotype with many counts. The chain carries TRBV10-3 and TRBJ2-1; D possibly matches TRBD1 or TRBD2 (5 bases each). V was cut by 1 base and J by 1 base, with 17 bases left in between. The CDR3 is 18 amino acids. Germline V gene data show CDR1 as ENHRY and CDR2 as SYGVKD. The CDR3 reads CAISEWGLADESYNEQFF. CDR3 coding DNA: TGTGCCATCAGTGAGTGGGGCCTAGCAGATGAGTCCTACAATGAGCAGTTCTTC.

This clonotype has at least ten counts. CDR3 residues: CASSEGQASEQFF. Here the CDR3 DNA reads TGTGCCAGCAGTGAGGGACAGGCTAGTGAGCAGTTCTTC. The chain couples TRBV25-1 to TRBJ2-1, with 8 positions matching TRBD1. Germline trimming cut 3 bases from V and 9 bases from J; bases unmatched to any gene: 4. CDR3 length equals 13 residues. CDR1 MGHDK and CDR2 SYGVNS come from the germline V gene.

V is TRBV6-2 or TRBV6-3 and J is TRBJ2-7, with D possibly matching TRBD1 (6 bases). The CDR3 length is 16 residues. Germline V gene lookup returns CDR1 MNHEY and CDR2 SVGEGT. The V gene lost 6 bases and the J gene lost 3 bases, with 21 bases spanning the gap. The CDR3 DNA follows: TGTGCCAGCAGCCTCCCCCCGGCGACAGGAGTCTACGAGCAGTACTTC. Protein sequence: CASSLPPATGVYEQYF.

This clonotype was seen ten or more times. The rearrangement joins TRBV7-9 to TRBJ1-4; no reliable D call. V was cut by 11 bases and J by 8 bases, with 12 bases left in between. CDR1 is SEHNR and CDR2 is FQNEAQ in the germline V gene (reference sequence). The CDR3 runs to 11 residues. In DNA, the CDR3 is TGTGCCTCCGGTGCGGGCGAAAAACTGTTTTTT. Translating it yields CASGAGEKLFF.

There are a few counts of this clonotype. This rearrangement joins TRBV29-1 to TRBJ2-7, with 7 bases that match TRBD1. The ends lost 6 bases at V and 5 bases at J; junction bases unmatched: 10. The CDR3 is 13 amino acids. Germline V lookup: CDR1 SQVTM, CDR2 ANQGSEA. DNA for the CDR3: TGCAGCGTCCTACTTACAGGGGCGCACGAGCAGTACTTC. Its translation: CSVLLTGAHEQYF.

In its sample, this clonotype was seen many times. This sequence joins TRBV29-1 and TRBJ2-1; D unresolved. Trimming stripped 6 bases from V and 3 bases from J, with 15 bases between. CDR1 SQVTM and CDR2 ANQGSEA come from the germline V gene. This CDR3 is built from 14 residues. CDR3 loop: CSVGWRVNYNEQFF. The DNA of the CDR3 is TGCAGCGTGGGCTGGAGAGTTAACTACAATGAGCAGTTCTTC.

This clonotype was counted at least ten times. The V and J genes are TRBV6-1 and TRBJ2-7; TRBD1 might be the D (7 bases). Between the trimmed V and J ends, which lost 4 bases and 4 bases, there was a span of 17 bases. CDR1 and CDR2 (germline): MNHNS, SASEGT. This CDR3 comprises 15 residues. CDR3 in DNA: TGTGCCAGCAGTGCCCTGGAGGGGGCGAAATACGAGCAGTACTTC. The encoded protein is CASSALEGAKYEQYF.

V gene TRBV4-2 combines with J gene TRBJ2-3; 10 bases are a match to TRBD2. Germline lookup yields CDR1 LGHNA and CDR2 YNFKEQ. CDR3 size: 16 residues. The J segment lost 6 bases and the V segment lost 4 bases, leaving 10 bases of the junction unmatched. The CDR3 sequence is CASSPGLAGEEDTQYF. CDR3 DNA sequence: TGTGCCAGCAGCCCTGGGCTAGCGGGAGAGGAGGATACGCAGTATTTT.

This clonotype was detected many times. The chain recombines TRBV10-1 with TRBJ2-1, with 7 bases aligning to TRBD2. CDR1 is WNHNN and CDR2 is SYGVQD in the germline V gene (reference sequence). This CDR3 is 16 amino acids long. V trimming: 6 bases; J trimming: 0 bases; junction bases outside the gene matches: 8. The CDR3: CASSPVRGVSYNEQFF. In DNA form, the CDR3 reads TGCGCCAGCAGCCCTGTTCGGGGGGTCTCCTACAATGAGCAGTTCTTC.